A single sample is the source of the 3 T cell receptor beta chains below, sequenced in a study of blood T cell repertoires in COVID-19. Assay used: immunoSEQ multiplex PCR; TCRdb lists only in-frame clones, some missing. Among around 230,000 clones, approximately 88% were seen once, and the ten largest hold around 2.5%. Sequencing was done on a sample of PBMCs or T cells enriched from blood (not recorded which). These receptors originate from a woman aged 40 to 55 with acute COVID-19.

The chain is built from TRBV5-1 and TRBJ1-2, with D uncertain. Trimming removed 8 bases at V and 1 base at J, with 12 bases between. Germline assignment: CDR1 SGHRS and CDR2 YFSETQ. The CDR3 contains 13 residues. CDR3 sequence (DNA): TGCGCCAGAGGGAGAGGGTATAACTATGGCTACACCTTC. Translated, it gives CARGRGYNYGYTF.

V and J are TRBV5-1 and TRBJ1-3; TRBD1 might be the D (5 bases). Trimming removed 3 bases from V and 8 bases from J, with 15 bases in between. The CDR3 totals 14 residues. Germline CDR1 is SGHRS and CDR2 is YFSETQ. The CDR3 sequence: CASSSRGAGDTIYF. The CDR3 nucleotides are TGCGCCAGCAGCTCCCGGGGCGCGGGGGACACCATATATTTT. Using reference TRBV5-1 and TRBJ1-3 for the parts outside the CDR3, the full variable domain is KAGVTQTPRYLIKTRGQQVTLSCSPISGHRSVSWYQQTPGQGLQFLFEYFSETQRNKGNFPGRFSGRQFSNSRSEMNVSTLELGDSALYLCASSSRGAGDTIYFGEGSWLTVV.

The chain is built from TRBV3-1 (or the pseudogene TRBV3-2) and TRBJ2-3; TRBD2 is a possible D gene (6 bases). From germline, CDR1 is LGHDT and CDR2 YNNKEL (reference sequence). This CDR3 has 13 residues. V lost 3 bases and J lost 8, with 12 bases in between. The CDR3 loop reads CASSQTSSVTQYF. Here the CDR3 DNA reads TGTGCCAGCAGCCAGACTAGTAGCGTTACGCAGTATTTT.